This T cell receptor (beta chain) was obtained from a study of pediatric ulcerative colitis. Trimming pared 0 bases from V and 2 bases from J, leaving 24 bases between. Germline values: CDR1 GTSNPN, CDR2 SVGIG (reference sequence). The CDR3 length is 19 residues. The rectum was sampled with one to two pinch biopsies at colonoscopy. No immunosuppressive drugs were given to ulcerative colitis patients before diagnostic colonoscopy. Broader study findings: Blood-rectal clonal overlap within each person was significantly higher in ulcerative colitis patients than controls. Acute severe colitis showed lower rectal diversity from clonal expansions.

Generated by immunoSEQ multiplex PCR, the TCRdb table keeps only in-frame clones and is missing some. The sample lists about 35,000 clones; roughly 77% were seen once. To note about this clone: Its target is unknown.

The specimen was gut tissue. This receptor was identified in a boy aged 5-17 years with mild ulcerative colitis. The chain is built from TRBV30 and TRBJ2-3; D may be TRBD1 (6 bases). This chain's CDR3 is CAWSVGTIKTGYFTDTQYF. The CDR3 bases are TGTGCCTGGAGTGTTGGGACGATTAAAACAGGGTACTTCACAGATACGCAGTATTTT.